Shown below are 20 T cell receptor beta chains from a single sample sequenced in a study of cytomegalovirus exposure and HLA in healthy donors. Primers included in the PCR were 60 Vbeta and 13 Jbeta primers. Some clones are missing from TCRdb's copy, which holds only in-frame ones; the method was immunoSEQ multiplex PCR. The data hold over 30,000 clones, with 75% to 85% observed a single time. The sequenced sample was PBMCs. The receptors originated from a male donor in good health and CMV-seronegative.

The chain uses TRBV7-6 and TRBJ2-1, with D possibly being TRBD2 (5 bases). V lost 5 bases to trimming and J lost 7 bases, with 21 bases between them. The CDR3 sequence is 16 residues long. CDR1 SGHVS and CDR2 FNYEAQ come from the germline V gene. The chain's CDR3 is CASSPPPAAGKNEQFF. The DNA of the CDR3 is TGTGCCAGCAGCCCACCCCCCGCGGCCGGGAAAAATGAGCAGTTCTTC.

The chain links TRBV19 to TRBJ2-7; 9 nucleotides align to TRBD1. This CDR3 is built from 14 residues. With 4 bases clipped from V and 6 bases from J, the junction kept 7 bases outside the gene matches. From germline, CDR1 is LNHDA and CDR2 SQIVND (reference sequence). The DNA of the CDR3 is TGTGCCAGTAGTACCGGGACAGGGAATACCGAGCAGTACTTC. Amino acid sequence: CASSTGTGNTEQYF.

This chain uses TRBV19 with TRBJ2-5; TRBD1 matches 9 bases. Germline CDR1 LNHDA, CDR2 SQIVND (reference sequence). This CDR3 region has 13 residues. Unmatched junction bases numbered 4, after V lost 9 bases and J lost 2 bases. Here the CDR3 reads CASRDRGQETQYF. The CDR3 nucleotides are TGTGCCAGCAGAGACAGGGGGCAAGAGACCCAGTACTTC.

This chain links TRBV4-2 with TRBJ1-2, with D tentatively TRBD1 (6 bases). The V gene's germline CDR1 is LGHNA and CDR2 YNFKEQ. This CDR3 comprises 16 residues. Trimming left V 0 bases short and J 2 bases short, with 13 bases between. CDR3 in DNA: TGTGCCAGCAGCCAAGAAGGCAGGGGTGTCAACTATGGCTACACCTTC. Protein product: CASSQEGRGVNYGYTF.

The rearrangement uses TRBV7-2 and TRBJ1-1, with unresolved D. The V end was cut by 1 base, the J end by 1 base, with 4 bases between. CDR1 is SGHTA and CDR2 is FQGNSA in the germline V gene. CDR3 length: 13 residues. The CDR3 nucleotides are TGTGCCAGCAGCTTAGGGAGGAACACTGAAGCTTTCTTT. The encoded protein is CASSLGRNTEAFF.

The V and J genes are TRBV11-2 and TRBJ2-7; TRBD1 aligns across 8 bases. V was clipped by 5 bases and J by 0 bases; unmatched bases: 6. Germline lookup yields CDR1 SGHAT and CDR2 FQNNGV. The CDR3 has 15 residues. CDR3 region: CASSRTDRDSYEQYF. In DNA, the CDR3 is TGTGCCAGCAGCCGGACGGACAGGGACTCCTACGAGCAGTACTTC.

The chain employs TRBV7-9 and TRBJ2-7; 9 nucleotides align to TRBD1. Germline loops: CDR1 SEHNR, CDR2 FQNEAQ (reference sequence). V lost 5 bases and J lost 10; bases outside the gene matches: 12. The CDR3 is made up of 14 amino acids. CDR3 nucleotides: TGTGCCAGCAGCCCCTATCGGACAGGGGTGGGACAGTACTTC. It is translated as CASSPYRTGVGQYF.

V and J are TRBV5-1 and TRBJ1-1; perhaps TRBD1 as D (5 bases). Germline V gene sequence: CDR1 SGHRS, CDR2 YFSETQ. The CDR3 is made up of 15 amino acids. The V end lost 2 bases, the J end lost 7 bases, and 18 bases lay between the germline ends. The DNA for the CDR3 is TGCGCCAGCAGCTTAAATGGGGGGGGGACCTATGAAGCTTTCTTT. Translating it yields CASSLNGGGTYEAFF.

This chain joins TRBV29-1 and TRBJ1-2; no reliable D call. V was shortened by 7 bases and J by 6 bases, with 12 bases between the two germline ends. Germline V gene lookup returns CDR1 SQVTM and CDR2 ANQGSEA. This CDR3 region has 11 residues. The DNA of the CDR3 is TGCAGCGGAGAAGGAGGGAATGGCTACACCTTC. It is translated as CSGEGGNGYTF.

This clone appeared once. The junction departs from germline at one end; a sequencing error may be responsible. The CDR3 spells CTSSSSNEQFF. The CDR3 nucleotides read TGTACCAGCAGCTCCTCCAATGAGCAGTTCTTC. The chain uses TRBV7-9 and TRBJ2-1; no definite D call. Looked up from germline, CDR1 is SEHNR and CDR2 is FQNEAQ (reference sequence). CDR3 length equals 11 residues.

The chain has TRBV4-1 and TRBJ2-7; 7 nucleotides agree with TRBD2. Per the germline V gene, CDR1 is MGHRA and CDR2 is YSYEKL. CDR3 size: 15 residues. V lost 7 bases to trimming and J lost 4 bases; unmatched junction nucleotides: 13. This CDR3 reads CASKVVGAGEYEQYF. The DNA for the CDR3 is TGCGCCAGCAAGGTGGTCGGGGCGGGAGAGTACGAGCAGTACTTC.

A few counts support this clone. V is TRBV18 and J is TRBJ1-4, with D unclear. The CDR3 consists of 15 residues. Germline V gene sequence: CDR1 KGHSH, CDR2 LQKENI. Trimming stripped 2 bases from V and 0 bases from J, with 7 bases between. CDR3 loop: CASSPIRATNEKLFF. The CDR3 coding sequence is TGTGCCAGCTCACCAATTCGAGCAACTAATGAAAAACTGTTTTTT.

J is TRBJ2-5 and V is TRBV6-1; D unclear. Germline V CDR1 and CDR2: MNHNS, SASEGT. The CDR3 has 14 amino acids. The V end was cut by 2 bases, the J end by 3 bases, with 10 bases between. CDR3 in amino acids: CASSEQLVKETQYF. The CDR3 DNA reads as TGTGCCAGCAGTGAACAACTGGTAAAAGAGACCCAGTACTTC.

The chain joins TRBV2 to TRBJ2-3, with 8 bases fitting TRBD2. CDR3 length: 15 amino acids. Trimming at V came to 2 bases and at J to 4 bases, leaving 5 bases not matched to a gene. Germline CDR1 SNHLY, CDR2 FYNNEI. CDR3 amino acids: CASSETSGGADTQYF. In nucleotides, the CDR3 is TGTGCCAGCAGTGAAACTAGCGGAGGGGCAGATACGCAGTATTTT.

The J gene is TRBJ2-5, the V gene TRBV28; TRBD1 matches 8 bases. Unmatched junction bases numbered 5, after V lost 5 bases and J lost 0 bases. Per germline, CDR1 MDHEN and CDR2 SYDVKM. This CDR3 comprises 15 residues. The CDR3 region is CASSAGQADQETQYF. The CDR3 DNA follows: TGTGCCAGCAGTGCGGGACAGGCCGACCAAGAGACCCAGTACTTC.

About this clone itself: The sample holds other DNA sequences that translate to the same CDR3. V usage is TRBV19 and J usage is TRBJ1-2, with 9 bases matching TRBD1. The CDR3 loop spans 14 amino acids. Trimming at V came to 4 bases and at J to 3 bases, leaving 3 bases not matched to a gene. Germline-derived CDR1 and CDR2 are LNHDA and SQIVND (reference sequence). The CDR3 DNA is TGTGCCAGTAGTACACAGGGGGCGGACTATGGCTACACCTTC. Its protein product is CASSTQGADYGYTF.

This chain connects TRBV27 to TRBJ2-3, with D maybe TRBD2 (6 bases). The germline CDR1 and CDR2 sequences are MNHEY and SMNVEV (reference sequence). The germline V and J ends were trimmed by 2 bases and 4 bases, with 13 bases remaining between them. The CDR3 extends over 15 amino acids. The CDR3 sequence: CASSLIAAAADTQYF. The CDR3 DNA reads TGTGCCAGCAGTTTAATAGCGGCGGCAGCAGATACGCAGTATTTT.

By sample fraction, this clone is medium-sized. This chain connects TRBV6-4 to TRBJ2-1, with 11 nucleotides matching TRBD2. The CDR3 runs to 15 residues. Germline loops: CDR1 MRHNA, CDR2 SNTAGT. Losses at the gene ends were 0 bases for V and 6 bases for J; bases not matched to a gene: 1. CDR3 in DNA: TGTGCCAGCAGTGACTCTAGCGGGGGGGCCAATGAGCAGTTCTTC. Translating it yields CASSDSSGGANEQFF.

The chain recombines TRBV29-1 with TRBJ2-3; D is ambiguous. V lost 7 bases and J lost 6, with 8 bases in between. CDR1 and CDR2 (germline): SQVTM, ANQGSEA. The CDR3 contains 10 residues. The CDR3 DNA reads TGCAGCGCCTTTTTTGATACGCAGTATTTT. Its translation is CSAFFDTQYF.

The V call is TRBV7-9, the J call TRBJ1-5; tentative D call: TRBD1 (6 bases). CDR1 is SEHNR and CDR2 is FQNEAQ in the germline V gene (reference sequence). The CDR3 runs 14 residues. Between the trimmed V and J ends, which lost 4 bases and 3 bases, there was a span of 10 bases. CDR3 sequence: CASSYGTNNQPQHF. CDR3 DNA: TGTGCCAGCAGCTACGGGACAAACAATCAGCCCCAGCATTTT.